This T cell receptor (beta chain) was captured by sequencing in a study of blood T cell repertoires in COVID-19. Study information: Italy, Spain and the United States were the sources of the convalescent and acute COVID-19 samples. PBMCs, B-cell-depleted T cells, or T cells provided the cDNA or gDNA that made up the material.

Per the original methods: Reference gene primers were amplified, and this amplification served to estimate nucleated cell counts. The data were produced by immunoSEQ multiplex PCR, yet TCRdb's version contains in-frame clones alone and is incomplete. D and trimming come from the DNA, and the V and J calls and clone size come from that table. The data contain 100,000 to 150,000 clones, 90% to 95% of them singletons. The Seattle patients, enrolled during active infection, were followed longitudinally. Unmatched junction bases numbered 4, after V lost 4 bases and J lost 3 bases. This CDR3 is built from 15 residues. Germline V gene sequence: CDR1 KGHDR, CDR2 SFDVKD.

This clonotype was sampled from a man aged 50-60 years with COVID-19, enrolled during active disease. Sample: peripheral blood. The chain employs TRBV24-1 and TRBJ2-2; 7 nucleotides line up with TRBD1. As DNA, the CDR3 is TGTGCCACCAGTGAGCCCGGGACAGACACCGGGGAGCTGTTTTTT. Encoded protein: CATSEPGTDTGELFF.